The entry below describes one T cell receptor beta chain. The antigen is unknown. J gave up 5 bases and V 1 base, and 8 bases lay outside the gene matches. This CDR3 is 16 amino acids long. Germline CDR1 MNHGY, CDR2 SAAAGT. The sample originates from a study of T cell responses to AZD1222 COVID-19 vaccine. Profiled with immunoSEQ multiplex PCR; TCRdb holds only in-frame clones, not every one. This table has 100,000 to 150,000 clones, around 87% appearing once. Study-level points and caveats: Spike as a whole was targeted by vaccine-associated CD4 TCRs, dominant at 160-218 and 743-854.

This receptor was taken from an adult in good health. The sequences come from peripheral blood, collected on day 0 of AZD1222 vaccination. The V gene is TRBV6-8, the J gene TRBJ2-3; 8 positions match TRBD1. The CDR3 region has the DNA TGTGCCAGCAGTTACTGGGGCAGGGGGCGGCAAGATACGCAGTATTTT. Residues: CASSYWGRGRQDTQYF.